The rows below give T cell receptor beta chains drawn from one sample of a study of OX40 agonist ivuxolimab in advanced cancers. Clones were sequenced by immunoSEQ multiplex PCR, and TCRdb holds only the in-frame ones, with some missing. The sample contains tens of thousands of clones, over 70% of which appear only once. The input for sequencing was CD4+ or CD8+ T cells sorted from blood, taken in a trial of the OX40 agonist ivuxolimab. Receptor source: an adult with an advanced solid tumor such as melanoma, head and neck, liver or kidney cancer. Each CDR3 is given with its conserved first and last residue. D genes are given only for firm matches. Part of the rows lack a size; the others show once, few, many or a class for expanded clones.

CDR3 DNA | CDR3 protein | clone size | V gene | D gene | J gene
TGTGCCTGGAAGCGGACAGGGGGCAACTATGGCTACACCTTC | CAWKRTGGNYGYTF | NA | TRBV30 | TRBD1 | TRBJ1-2
TGTGCCAGCAGCTGGCAGGGGAACAATGAGCAGTTCTTC | CASSWQGNNEQFF | NA | TRBV7-2 | NA | TRBJ2-1
TGTGCCAGCAGTCGGGAGCGGAACACAGATACGCAGTATTTT | CASSRERNTDTQYF | NA | TRBV6-1 | NA | TRBJ2-3
TGTGCCAGCACCCCCAGGGGGCGGGGGTACTTACAATATGAGCAGTTCTTC | CASTPRGRGYLQYEQFF | once | TRBV7-9 | NA | TRBJ2-1
TGTGCCAGCAGTGCCCTGGACAGCATCTCTGGAAACACCATATATTTT | CASSALDSISGNTIYF | NA | TRBV6-1 | NA | TRBJ1-3
TGTGCCAGCTGGTCCCCGGGACTAGCGGTAGATACGCAGTATTTT | CASWSPGLAVDTQYF | NA | TRBV6-1 | TRBD2 | TRBJ2-3
TGCGCCAGCAGCTTGGGGGTGAGCAATCAGCCCCAGCATTTT | CASSLGVSNQPQHF | NA | TRBV5-1 | NA | TRBJ1-5
TGCCCGAGGTATAGCAATCAGCCCCAGCATTTT | CPRYSNQPQHF | NA | TRBV20-1 | NA | TRBJ1-5
TGCGCCAGCAGCCCAACTAGCGGGGGGGCCGCCTACAATGAGCAGTTCTTC | CASSPTSGGAAYNEQFF | NA | TRBV5-1 | TRBD2 | TRBJ2-1
TGTGCCAGTACTATCACGGGAGGTTCCTACGAGCAGTACTTC | CASTITGGSYEQYF | NA | TRBV19 | TRBD2 | TRBJ2-7
TGTGCCAGCAGCACCGGACAGGGAGGGATGACCCAGTACTTC | CASSTGQGGMTQYF | NA | TRBV5-4 | NA | TRBJ2-5
TGTGCCAGCCAGGGCAATTCCTACGAGCAGTACTTC | CASQGNSYEQYF | NA | TRBV6-5 | NA | TRBJ2-7
TGTGCCAGCAGCGAGGGAGGGAACTCTGGGGCCAACGTCCTGACTTTC | CASSEGGNSGANVLTF | NA | TRBV9 | TRBD2 | TRBJ2-6
TGCAGCGCAACAGGGAACACTGAAGCTTTCTTT | CSATGNTEAFF | NA | TRBV29-1 | NA | TRBJ1-1
TGTGCCAGTAGTATCCTGTCTGAGCAGTTCTTC | CASSILSEQFF | NA | TRBV19 | NA | TRBJ2-1
TGTGCCAGCAGCCACAGAGACTACGAGCAGTACTTC | CASSHRDYEQYF | once | TRBV5-3 | NA | TRBJ2-7
TGTGCCAGCAGCTTAGTAGCGGGAAGGGGGAATGAGCAGTTCTTC | CASSLVAGRGNEQFF | NA | TRBV7-2 | TRBD2 | TRBJ2-1
TGTGCCAGCAGTTCAGGACCTAACTATGGCTACACCTTC | CASSSGPNYGYTF | NA | TRBV28 | NA | TRBJ1-2
TGTGCCAGTAGTATGGTAAACTGGAGGCTCTCTGGAAACACCATATATTTT | CASSMVNWRLSGNTIYF | once | TRBV19 | NA | TRBJ1-3
TGTGCCAGCAGTTTGAACACGAACACTGAAGCTTTCTTT | CASSLNTNTEAFF | NA | TRBV2 | NA | TRBJ1-1
TGTGCCAGCTCACCACCCGGGACAGCCGAAAACACCATATATTTT | CASSPPGTAENTIYF | NA | TRBV18 | TRBD1 | TRBJ1-3
TGCGCCAGTGCCGCCGGACAGGAGTTCTACGAGCAGTACTTC | CASAAGQEFYEQYF | NA | TRBV4-1 | TRBD1 | TRBJ2-7
TGTGCCAGCAGCTTAGCCGGCGGGGCTTACAATGAGCAGTTCTTC | CASSLAGGAYNEQFF | NA | TRBV11-3 | NA | TRBJ2-1
TGTGCCAGCAGCTTCGGGGTTGGCTACACCTTC | CASSFGVGYTF | NA | TRBV7-8 | NA | TRBJ1-2
TGTGCCAGCAGCACCGGGACTAGTAAAGAGACCCAGTACTTC | CASSTGTSKETQYF | NA | TRBV6-1 | TRBD2 | TRBJ2-5
TGTGCCAGCAGCCAATCCGTTGGCGGATACTCCTACAATGAGCAGTTCTTC | CASSQSVGGYSYNEQFF | NA | TRBV14 | NA | TRBJ2-1
TGTGCCAGCTCACCACAGCGACGGGCCATCGTCGGCTACACCTTC | CASSPQRRAIVGYTF | few | TRBV18 | NA | TRBJ1-2
TGTGCCAGCAGTTTAGTTGGGGGCAATCAGCCCCAGCATTTT | CASSLVGGNQPQHF | NA | TRBV27 | NA | TRBJ1-5
TGCGCCAGCAGCGTAGGTCAGGGGAACTATGGCTACACCTTC | CASSVGQGNYGYTF | many | TRBV5-1 | NA | TRBJ1-2
TGTGCCAGCAGGGCCGGCGGGTCAAGCGGGAGCTACAATGAGCAGTTCTTC | CASRAGGSSGSYNEQFF | NA | TRBV7-3 | TRBD2 | TRBJ2-1
TGTGCCAGCAGCTACCTGGGACAGTCTAGCAATCAGCCCCAGCATTTT | CASSYLGQSSNQPQHF | NA | TRBV7-2 | TRBD1 | TRBJ1-5
TGTGCCAGCAGCTTACAGCGAACTGACAATGAGCAGTTCTTC | CASSLQRTDNEQFF | NA | TRBV11-2 | NA | TRBJ2-1
TGTGCCAGCAGGGTTGGGGGGATGAACACTGAAGCTTTCTTT | CASRVGGMNTEAFF | NA | TRBV5-4 | NA | TRBJ1-1